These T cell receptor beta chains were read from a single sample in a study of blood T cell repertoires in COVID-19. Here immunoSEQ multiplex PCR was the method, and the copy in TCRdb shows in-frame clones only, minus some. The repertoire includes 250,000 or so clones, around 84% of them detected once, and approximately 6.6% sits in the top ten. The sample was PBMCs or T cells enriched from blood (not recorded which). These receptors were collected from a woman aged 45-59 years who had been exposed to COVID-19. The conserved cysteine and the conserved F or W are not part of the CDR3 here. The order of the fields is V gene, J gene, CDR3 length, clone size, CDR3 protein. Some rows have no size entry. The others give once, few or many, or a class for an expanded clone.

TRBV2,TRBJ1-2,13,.,ASKGPGPGAYGYT
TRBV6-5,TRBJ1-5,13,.,ASNAYPGFNQPQH
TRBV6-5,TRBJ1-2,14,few,ASSYSRTGAHYGYT
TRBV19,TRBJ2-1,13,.,ASSRHPGQSYEQF
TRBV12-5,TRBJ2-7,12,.,ASGLGAVSYEQY
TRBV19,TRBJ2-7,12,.,ASSIRDNSYEQY
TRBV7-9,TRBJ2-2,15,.,ASSRFEAGVNTGELF
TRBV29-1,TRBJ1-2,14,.,SVDSGEGAPGYGYT
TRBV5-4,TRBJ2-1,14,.,ASTPDGGGAPREQF
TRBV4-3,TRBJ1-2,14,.,ASSQARHWTDYGYT
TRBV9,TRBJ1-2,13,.,ASSPSGATGEGYT
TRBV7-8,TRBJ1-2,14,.,ASSLNPGQGVYGYT
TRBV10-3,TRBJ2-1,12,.,AISEPRQGNEQF
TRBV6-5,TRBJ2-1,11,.,ASSYGGYNEQF
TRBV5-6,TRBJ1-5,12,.,ASSPTGSLGAQH
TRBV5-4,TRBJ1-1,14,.,ASSSQGTPYGTEAF
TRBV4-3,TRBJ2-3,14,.,ASSQRLAGDTDTQY
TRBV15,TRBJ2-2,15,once,ATSRVLGKSDTGELF
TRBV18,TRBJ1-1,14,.,ASSREAGKGATEAF
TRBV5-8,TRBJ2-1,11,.,ASSLGAVFEQF
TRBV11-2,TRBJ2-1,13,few,ASSLRQGENHEQF
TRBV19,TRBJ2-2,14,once,ASSTPGTGVPGELF
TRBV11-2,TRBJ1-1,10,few,ASSSTGGRAF
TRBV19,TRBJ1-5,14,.,ASTLSGPGFNQPQH
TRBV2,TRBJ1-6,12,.,ASSLSRDNSPLH
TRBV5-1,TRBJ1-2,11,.,ASRPDSNYGYT
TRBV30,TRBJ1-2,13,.,AWSSRGQTVYGYT
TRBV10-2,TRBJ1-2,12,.,ASSDGVREGGYT
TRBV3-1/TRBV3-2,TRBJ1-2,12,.,ASSLSPGGGGYT
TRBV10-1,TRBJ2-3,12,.,ASIYTSVADTQY
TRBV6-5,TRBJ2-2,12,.,ASRGQGNTGELF
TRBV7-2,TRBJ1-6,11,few,ASSAIGGAPLH
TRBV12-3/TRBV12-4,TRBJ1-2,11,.,ASSIKGSGGYT
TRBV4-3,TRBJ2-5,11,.,ASSQGRRETQY
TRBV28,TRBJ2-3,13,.,ASSPPGGLADTQY
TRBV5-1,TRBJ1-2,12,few,ASSLDRGTYGYT
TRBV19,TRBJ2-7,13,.,ASSVGQSNRDEQY
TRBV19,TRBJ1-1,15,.,ASSIGADRPTNTEAF
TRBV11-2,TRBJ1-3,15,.,ASSLDPTGAAGNTIY
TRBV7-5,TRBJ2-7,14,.,VRSLWKDRGSYEQY
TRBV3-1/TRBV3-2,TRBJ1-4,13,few,ASSHSQGTTEKLF
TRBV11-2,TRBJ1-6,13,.,ASSAPTGGNSPLH
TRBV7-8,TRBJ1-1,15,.,ASSLALSRGRGTEAF
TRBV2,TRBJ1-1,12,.,ASTTGQEPVKAF
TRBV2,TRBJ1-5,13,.,ASSEAAQGHQPQH